Listed below are T cell receptor beta chains from one sample, sequenced in a study of shared clonotypes between healthy human individuals. The protocol was immunoSEQ multiplex PCR, while the TCRdb copy is restricted to in-frame clones and leaves out a portion. The table shows 2 million to 2.5 million clones, with 80% to 95% occurring only once. Sequenced material: naive CD4+ T cells from PBMCs. These receptors all come from a man aged 18 to 35 in good health. Some clones in this sample may be carry-over from other donors' samples. The conserved cysteine and the conserved F or W are not part of the CDR3 here.

v_call: TRBV28; j_call: TRBJ2-3; cdr3_aa: ASSLKDTQY
v_call: TRBV11-2; j_call: TRBJ2-3; cdr3_aa: ASSQMGLSRTDTQY
v_call: TRBV6-5; j_call: TRBJ1-5; cdr3_aa: ASSYGTGGGPQH
v_call: TRBV6-5; j_call: TRBJ2-6; cdr3_aa: ASLQTGSGANVLT
v_call: TRBV18; j_call: TRBJ1-1; cdr3_aa: ASSPGQGSTEAF
v_call: TRBV10-3; j_call: TRBJ1-1; cdr3_aa: AISGRVGTEAF
v_call: TRBV5-1; j_call: TRBJ2-3; cdr3_aa: ASSLTRDGGTDTQY
v_call: TRBV28; j_call: TRBJ2-5; cdr3_aa: ASSSRASGKGGETQY
v_call: TRBV29-1; j_call: TRBJ1-2; cdr3_aa: SASTGVEGYT
v_call: TRBV9; j_call: TRBJ1-6; cdr3_aa: ASSVSGEDPLH
v_call: TRBV6-5; j_call: TRBJ1-3; cdr3_aa: ASRLTGAGNTIY
v_call: TRBV27; j_call: TRBJ1-1; cdr3_aa: ASSLLGGRGIEAF
v_call: TRBV18; j_call: TRBJ2-1; cdr3_aa: ASSTLAGELEQF
v_call: TRBV28; j_call: TRBJ2-7; cdr3_aa: ASSPYPQTWNYEQY
v_call: TRBV27; j_call: TRBJ2-5; cdr3_aa: ASSPWTVLGPQY
v_call: TRBV5-1; j_call: TRBJ1-1; cdr3_aa: ASSPRTGSYEAF
v_call: TRBV11-3; j_call: TRBJ1-4; cdr3_aa: ASSPGQRENEKLF
v_call: TRBV28; j_call: TRBJ1-2; cdr3_aa: ASSFRDRGFYGYT
v_call: TRBV28; j_call: TRBJ1-2; cdr3_aa: ASSSDRGGGYGYT
v_call: TRBV30; j_call: TRBJ1-1; cdr3_aa: AWSVGYRVPEAF
v_call: TRBV9; j_call: TRBJ2-3; cdr3_aa: ASSSTDTQY
v_call: TRBV5-1; j_call: TRBJ2-5; cdr3_aa: ASAGRPGRETQY
v_call: TRBV11-2; j_call: TRBJ2-1; cdr3_aa: ASTWDRVDNEQF
v_call: TRBV27; j_call: TRBJ2-5; cdr3_aa: ASSSTGSETQY
v_call: TRBV5-1; j_call: TRBJ2-1; cdr3_aa: ASSLEVAGAIYNEQF
v_call: TRBV11-1; j_call: TRBJ2-7; cdr3_aa: ASSHRDRGYEQY
v_call: TRBV28; j_call: TRBJ1-5; cdr3_aa: ASSIRGNQPQH
v_call: TRBV5-1; j_call: TRBJ2-1; cdr3_aa: ASSFRSSTYNEQF
v_call: TRBV5-1; j_call: TRBJ1-4; cdr3_aa: ASSLAGTGEGKLF
v_call: TRBV29-1; j_call: TRBJ1-4; cdr3_aa: SVRDRDNEKLF
v_call: TRBV4-2; j_call: TRBJ2-2; cdr3_aa: ASSQETSPTGELF
v_call: TRBV5-4; j_call: TRBJ2-3; cdr3_aa: ASSFGGVSTDTQY
v_call: TRBV10-3; j_call: TRBJ1-3; cdr3_aa: AIFRQGGNTIY
v_call: TRBV21-1; j_call: TRBJ2-7; cdr3_aa: ASSKGTSGDEQY
v_call: TRBV10-3; j_call: TRBJ1-2; cdr3_aa: AISESREAVYGYT
v_call: TRBV5-1; j_call: TRBJ1-2; cdr3_aa: ASSLVAGEYSYGYT
v_call: TRBV4-3; j_call: TRBJ2-3; cdr3_aa: ASSQTLTSGRTSTDTQY
v_call: TRBV15; j_call: TRBJ2-7; cdr3_aa: ATSRGKQGAYEQY
v_call: TRBV7-6; j_call: TRBJ2-5; cdr3_aa: ASRLPGGETQY
v_call: TRBV27; j_call: TRBJ2-1; cdr3_aa: ASSLLVGDEQF
v_call: TRBV9; j_call: TRBJ1-1; cdr3_aa: ASSPRGEKDTEAF
v_call: TRBV29-1; j_call: TRBJ1-4; cdr3_aa: SVDLVGKLF
v_call: TRBV5-5; j_call: TRBJ2-7; cdr3_aa: ASSLAPTGGFEQY
v_call: TRBV5-5; j_call: TRBJ1-5; cdr3_aa: ASTEDWGGGQPQH
v_call: TRBV9; j_call: TRBJ2-1; cdr3_aa: ASSPDPSSYNEQF
v_call: TRBV11-3; j_call: TRBJ2-2; cdr3_aa: ASSLGPPGHRSGELF
v_call: TRBV10-3; j_call: TRBJ1-4; cdr3_aa: AISERGRDGEKLF
v_call: TRBV5-1; j_call: TRBJ1-4; cdr3_aa: ASSLQGGISTNEKLF
v_call: TRBV7-2; j_call: TRBJ1-3; cdr3_aa: ASSLGQGRNTIY
v_call: TRBV6-5; j_call: TRBJ2-1; cdr3_aa: ASSPGARQF
v_call: TRBV28; j_call: TRBJ2-1; cdr3_aa: ASRSNEQF
v_call: TRBV28; j_call: TRBJ2-7; cdr3_aa: ASSFGLPSSYEQY
v_call: TRBV30; j_call: TRBJ1-1; cdr3_aa: AWDRERTTEAF
v_call: TRBV11-2; j_call: TRBJ1-2; cdr3_aa: ASSKPNYGYT
v_call: TRBV2; j_call: TRBJ1-2; cdr3_aa: ASSGLDRIGGYT
v_call: TRBV2; j_call: TRBJ2-2; cdr3_aa: ASSEVGGVTGELF
v_call: TRBV27; j_call: TRBJ2-1; cdr3_aa: ASSSFVVLVNNEQF
v_call: TRBV20-1; j_call: TRBJ2-7; cdr3_aa: SASTSREQY
v_call: TRBV5-1; j_call: TRBJ1-3; cdr3_aa: ASSLAAEPGNTIY
v_call: TRBV5-4; j_call: TRBJ2-3; cdr3_aa: ASSADRGSDTQY